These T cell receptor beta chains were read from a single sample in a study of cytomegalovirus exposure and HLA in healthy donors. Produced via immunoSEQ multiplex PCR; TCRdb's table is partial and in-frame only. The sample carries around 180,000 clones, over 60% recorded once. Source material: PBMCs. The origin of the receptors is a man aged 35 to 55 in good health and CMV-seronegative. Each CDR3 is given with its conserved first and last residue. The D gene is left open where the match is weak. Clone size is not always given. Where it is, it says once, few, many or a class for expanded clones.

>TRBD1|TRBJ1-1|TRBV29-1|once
TGCAGCGTTGAATGGACAGGGGGTGAAGCTTTCTTT
CSVEWTGGEAFF
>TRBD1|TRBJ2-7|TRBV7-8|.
TGTGCCAGCAGCTTAGGTATGGGACAGGGGAGCTACGAGCAGTACTTC
CASSLGMGQGSYEQYF
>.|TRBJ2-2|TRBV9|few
TGTGCCAGCAGCCCACATGGAGGAACCGAGGGCACCGGGGAGCTGTTTTTT
CASSPHGGTEGTGELFF
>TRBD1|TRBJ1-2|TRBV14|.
TGTGCCAGCAGCCAATGGACAGGGGTAGTAGGCTACACCTTC
CASSQWTGVVGYTF
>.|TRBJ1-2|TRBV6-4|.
TGTGCCAGCAGTGACTTCATAACCCATAACCCCCCTCAGGGGATTAACTATGGCTACACCTTC
CASSDFITHNPPQGINYGYTF
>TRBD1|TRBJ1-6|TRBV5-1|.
TGCGCCAGCAGCGGCACAGGGGAGAATTCACCCCTCCACTTT
CASSGTGENSPLHF
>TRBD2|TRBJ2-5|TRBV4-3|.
TGCGCCAGCAGCGCGGGGCCGGGACTAGCGGGGGAGGAGACCCAGTACTTC
CASSAGPGLAGEETQYF
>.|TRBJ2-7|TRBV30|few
TGTGCCTGGAGGCCGACAGGCCCAGCCTACGAGCAGTACTTC
CAWRPTGPAYEQYF
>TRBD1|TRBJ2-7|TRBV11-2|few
TGTGCCAGCAGCCCGTCGAACAGGGGGCTGGGGGAGCAGTACTTC
CASSPSNRGLGEQYF
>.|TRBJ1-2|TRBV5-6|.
TGTGCCAGCAGCTTGAGCGGGGGTGGCTACACCTTC
CASSLSGGGYTF
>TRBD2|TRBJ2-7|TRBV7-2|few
TGTGCCAGCAGCCCGGGACTAGCACTTTACGAGCAGTACTTC
CASSPGLALYEQYF
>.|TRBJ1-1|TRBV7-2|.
TGTGCCAGCAGCTCCCCGGGGTACGCTGAAGCTTTCTTT
CASSSPGYAEAFF
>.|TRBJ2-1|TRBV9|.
TGTGCCAGCAGCGTAGCCGGGACTCTCTCCTACAATGAGCAGTTCTTC
CASSVAGTLSYNEQFF
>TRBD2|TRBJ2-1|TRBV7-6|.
TGTGCCAGCAGCTTAGCGCCCTCCCAGCGGGAGGCTTACAATGAGCAGTTCTTC
CASSLAPSQREAYNEQFF
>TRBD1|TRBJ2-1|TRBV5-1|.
TGCGCCAGCAGCTCAGACAGGGCCAGCTCCTACAATGAGCAGTTCTTC
CASSSDRASSYNEQFF
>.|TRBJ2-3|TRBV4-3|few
TGCGCCAGCAGCTCCCAGACAGATACGCAGTATTTT
CASSSQTDTQYF
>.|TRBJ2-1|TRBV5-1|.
TGCGCCAGCAGCTTTTCGCCAGACAATGAGCAGTTCTTC
CASSFSPDNEQFF
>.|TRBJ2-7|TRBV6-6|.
TGTGCCAGCGTTGGGCAGGGCCCCTACGAGCAGTACTTC
CASVGQGPYEQYF
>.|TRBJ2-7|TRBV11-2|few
TGTGCCAGCAGCTTAGTGTCCGGGGTAGTGAGCTCCTACGAGCAGTACTTC
CASSLVSGVVSSYEQYF
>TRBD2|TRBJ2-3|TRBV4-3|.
TGCGCCAGCAGCCAAGATCTGGGAGCAGGGACTAACACAGATACGCAGTATTTT
CASSQDLGAGTNTDTQYF
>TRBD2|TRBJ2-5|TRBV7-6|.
TGTGCCAGCAGCTCCCGGGGCGGGAGGGCAGAGACCCAGTACTTC
CASSSRGGRAETQYF
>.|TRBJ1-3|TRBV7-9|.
TGTGCCAGCAGCCTCCTTGGGCGAACTGGAAACACCATATATTTT
CASSLLGRTGNTIYF
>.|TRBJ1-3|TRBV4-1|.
TGCGCCCGGAGGGAGCTCTCTGGAAACACCATATATTTT
CARRELSGNTIYF
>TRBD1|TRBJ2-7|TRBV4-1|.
TGCGCCAGCAGCCAAGAGCACCCGGGACAGGGGAGCGAGCAGTACTTC
CASSQEHPGQGSEQYF
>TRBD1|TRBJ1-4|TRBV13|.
TGTGCCAGCAGCTTGGACAGGGGGCTTAATGAAAAACTGTTTTTT
CASSLDRGLNEKLFF
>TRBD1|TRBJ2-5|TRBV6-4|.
TGTGCCAGCAGTGACAGGGGGCGGGAGACCCAGTACTTC
CASSDRGRETQYF
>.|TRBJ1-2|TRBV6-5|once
TGTGCCAGCAGACCCGGGGGGAACTATGGCTACACCTTC
CASRPGGNYGYTF
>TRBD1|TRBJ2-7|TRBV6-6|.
TGTGCCAGCAAAAACGGACAGGGTCCCTCCTACGAGCAGTACTTC
CASKNGQGPSYEQYF
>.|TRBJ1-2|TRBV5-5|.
TGTGCCAGCAGCTTGGGGGAGGAGAGGTATGGCTACACCTTC
CASSLGEERYGYTF
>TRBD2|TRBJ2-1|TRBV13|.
TGTGCCAGCAGTTTTACTAGCGGGAGGGCCGTGGATGAGCAGTTCTTC
CASSFTSGRAVDEQFF
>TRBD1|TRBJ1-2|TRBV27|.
TGTGCCAGCAGTTTGGGACAGGGTAGGGGAGGCTATGGCTACACCTTC
CASSLGQGRGGYGYTF
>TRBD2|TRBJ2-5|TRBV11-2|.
TGTGCCAGCAGCTTAGATGGAGCGGGGAAGGGACTAGCGGGGCAAGAGACCCAGTACTTC
CASSLDGAGKGLAGQETQYF
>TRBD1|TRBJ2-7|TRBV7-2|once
TGTGCCAGCAGCGCCCACAGGGGGGCCTACGAGCAGTACTTC
CASSAHRGAYEQYF
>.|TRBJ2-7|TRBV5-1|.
TGCGCCAGCAGCTTGACGCCTTTATTGGGCCACGAGCAGTACTTC
CASSLTPLLGHEQYF
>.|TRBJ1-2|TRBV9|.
TGTGCCAGCAGCCCTGGGCAGGGTGGATATGGCTACACCTTC
CASSPGQGGYGYTF
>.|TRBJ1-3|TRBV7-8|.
TGTGCCAGCAGCCCAAGGACAGCCGCTGGAAACACCATATATTTT
CASSPRTAAGNTIYF
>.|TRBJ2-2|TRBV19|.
TGTGCCAGTAGTCACGGGGGTCTCTCCACCGGGGAGCTGTTTTTT
CASSHGGLSTGELFF
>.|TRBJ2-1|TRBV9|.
TGTGCCAGCAGCGTAGATAGGGGTACCTACAATGAGCAGTTCTTC
CASSVDRGTYNEQFF
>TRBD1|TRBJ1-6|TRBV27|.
TGTGCCAGCAGAGGGACAGGGAGGTCCTATAATTCACCCCTCCACTTT
CASRGTGRSYNSPLHF
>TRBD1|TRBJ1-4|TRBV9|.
TGTGCCAGCAGCGCCAGTGACAGGGGGAAAGGTGAAAAACTGTTTTTT
CASSASDRGKGEKLFF
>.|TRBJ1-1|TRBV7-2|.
TGTGCCAGCAGCTTCCTCCAGGGGTGGACTGAAGCTTTCTTT
CASSFLQGWTEAFF
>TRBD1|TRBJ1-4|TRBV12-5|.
TGTGCTAGTGGTCCGGGACAGGGGGCCGAAAAACTGTTTTTT
CASGPGQGAEKLFF
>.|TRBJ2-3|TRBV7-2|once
TGTGCCAGCAGCTTCCACATGGATACGCAGTATTTT
CASSFHMDTQYF
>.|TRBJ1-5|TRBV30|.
TGTGCCTGGAGTCGTGGACAGAATCAGCCCCAGCATTTT
CAWSRGQNQPQHF
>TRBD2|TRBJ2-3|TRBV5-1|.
TGCGCCAGCAGCCCCCCTCCTAGCGGGAGGGCCCAAGATACGCAGTATTTT
CASSPPPSGRAQDTQYF
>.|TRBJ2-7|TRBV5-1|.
TGCGCCAGCAGCTTGGAGGCCCCCCTAGCGAGGAGCTCCTACGAGCAGTACTTC
CASSLEAPLARSSYEQYF
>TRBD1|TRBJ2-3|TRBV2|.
TGTGCCAGCAGGGGGAGGACAGGGAGCGCAGATACGCAGTATTTT
CASRGRTGSADTQYF
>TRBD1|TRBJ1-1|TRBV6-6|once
TGTGCCAGCAGAAAGGGGACAGGGCCGAACACTGAAGCTTTCTTT
CASRKGTGPNTEAFF
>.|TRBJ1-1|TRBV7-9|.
TGTGCCAGCAGCGGCGGCCCCCGAGGCACTGAAGCTTTCTTT
CASSGGPRGTEAFF